The clone carrying this T cell receptor beta chain turned up a few times. Its specificity is not known. The entry originates in a study of cytomegalovirus exposure and HLA in healthy donors. Study-wide points: Later analysis suggested most CMV-associated TCR beta chains were HLA-restricted.

V lost 3 bases and J lost 3, with 9 bases in between. Germline V lookup: CDR1 SGDLS, CDR2 YYNGEE. The CDR3 has 14 amino acids. The PCR was carried out with 60 Vbeta primers and 13 Jbeta primers. Using immunoSEQ multiplex PCR, the repertoire was profiled, and TCRdb retains in-frame clones only, with some absent. The sample holds about 140,000 clones, approximately 83% seen once. The V and J genes are TRBV9 and TRBJ2-2; D gene uncertain. The TCR sequence derives from a male donor in good health and CMV-seronegative. Sequencing was performed on PBMCs. CDR3 sequence reads: CASSDGSDTGELFF. The CDR3, as DNA: TGTGCCAGCAGCGACGGGTCCGACACCGGGGAGCTGTTTTTT.